The T cell receptor beta chain described here comes from a study of sequential checkpoint blockade in melanoma. For the study at large: Around 21 patients had tumor biopsies before treatment and at week 13.

This clone appeared a few times. Its target is unknown. CDR3 size: 13 residues. Trimming took 10 bases from V and 2 from J; bases not matched to a gene: 7. Germline values: CDR1 MNHGY, CDR2 SAAAGT. Treatment noted: randomized to nivolumab then ipilimumab (arm A) or the reverse (arm B). DNA-damaging chemotherapy had not been given to any patient beforehand. Study-level results: Rising tumor T-cell fraction and clonality meant about 30 times likelier benefit.

Measured with immunoSEQ multiplex PCR; TCRdb has only the in-frame clones, and not every one. The sample has roughly 5,000 clones, about 34% seen once; the top ten hold approximately 12%. Sequences were derived from tumor tissue (inferred from file names), sampled from a patient given nivolumab and ipilimumab in sequence. This TCR derives from a human donor with melanoma. The chain joins TRBV6-8 to TRBJ1-1; 7 nucleotides agree with TRBD1. CDR3 amino acids: CAISGQVNTEAFF. In DNA form, the CDR3 reads TGTGCCATCAGCGGACAGGTCAACACTGAAGCTTTCTTT.